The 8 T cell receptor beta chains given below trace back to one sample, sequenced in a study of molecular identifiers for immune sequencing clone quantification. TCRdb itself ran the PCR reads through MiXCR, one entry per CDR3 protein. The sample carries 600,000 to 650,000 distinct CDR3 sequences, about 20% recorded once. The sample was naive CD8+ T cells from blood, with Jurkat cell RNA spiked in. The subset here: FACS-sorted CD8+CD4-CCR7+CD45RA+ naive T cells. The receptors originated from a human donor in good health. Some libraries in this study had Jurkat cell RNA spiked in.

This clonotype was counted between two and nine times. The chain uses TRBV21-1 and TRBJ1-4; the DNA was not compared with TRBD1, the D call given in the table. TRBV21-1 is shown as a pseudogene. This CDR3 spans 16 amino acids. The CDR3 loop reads CASSKKRQGANEKLFF. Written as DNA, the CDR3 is TGTGCCAGCAGCAAGAAAAGACAGGGAGCTAATGAAAAACTGTTTTTT.

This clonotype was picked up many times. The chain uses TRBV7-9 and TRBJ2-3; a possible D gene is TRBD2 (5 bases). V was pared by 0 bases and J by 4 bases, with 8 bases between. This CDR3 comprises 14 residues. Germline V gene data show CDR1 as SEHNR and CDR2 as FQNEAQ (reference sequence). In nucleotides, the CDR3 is TGTGCCAGCAGCTTAGCCGTACTAGCAGATACGCAGTATTTT. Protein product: CASSLAVLADTQYF. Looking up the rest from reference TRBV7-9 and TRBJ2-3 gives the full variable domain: DTGVSQNPRHKITKRGQNVTFRCDPISEHNRLYWYRQTLGQGPEFLTYFQNEAQLEKSRLLSDRFSAERPKGSFSTLEIQRTEQGDSAMYLCASSLAVLADTQYFGPGTRLTVL.

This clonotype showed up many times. For the CDR3, the DNA is TGCAGCGTTGAAGGCGAAGGGAGAGACTACGAGCAGTACTTC. Translation gives CSVEGEGRDYEQYF. This chain connects TRBV29-1 to TRBJ2-7; D is perhaps TRBD2 (5 bases). The CDR3 extends over 14 amino acids. CDR1 is SQVTM, CDR2 ANQGSEA, per germline. The V end lost 1 base, the J end lost 3 bases, and 13 bases lay between the germline ends.

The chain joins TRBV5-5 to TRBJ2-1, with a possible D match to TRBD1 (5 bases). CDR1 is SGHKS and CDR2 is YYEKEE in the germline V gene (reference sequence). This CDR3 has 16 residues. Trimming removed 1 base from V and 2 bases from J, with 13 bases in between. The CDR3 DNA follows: TGTGCCAGCAGCTTGAAGGGGCTACCTACCTACAATGAGCAGTTCTTC. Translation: CASSLKGLPTYNEQFF.

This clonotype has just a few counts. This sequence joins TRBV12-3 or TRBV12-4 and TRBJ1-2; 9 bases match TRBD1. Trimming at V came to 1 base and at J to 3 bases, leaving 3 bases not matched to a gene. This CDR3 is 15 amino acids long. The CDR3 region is CASSLDRGLDYGYTF. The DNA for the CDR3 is TGTGCCAGCAGTTTAGACAGGGGGCTCGACTATGGCTACACCTTC.

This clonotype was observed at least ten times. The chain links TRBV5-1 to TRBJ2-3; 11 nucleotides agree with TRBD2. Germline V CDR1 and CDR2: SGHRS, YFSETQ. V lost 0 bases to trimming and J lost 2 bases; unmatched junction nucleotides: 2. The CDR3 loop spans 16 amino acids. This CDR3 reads CASSLVAGGLTDTQYF. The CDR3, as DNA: TGCGCCAGCAGCTTGGTAGCGGGAGGGCTCACAGATACGCAGTATTTT.

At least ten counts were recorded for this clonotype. The CDR3 sequence is CASSQVRGADSEAFF. As DNA, the CDR3 is TGCGCCAGCAGCCAAGTTCGGGGGGCCGATTCTGAAGCTTTCTTT. This sequence joins TRBV4-1 and TRBJ1-1, with D maybe TRBD1 (6 bases). The CDR3 consists of 15 residues. Germline V gives CDR1 MGHRA, CDR2 YSYEKL. The germline V and J ends were trimmed by 1 base and 6 bases, with 15 bases remaining between them.

In DNA form, the CDR3 reads TGTGCCAGCAGTGAAGAGGTCGCTAGCGGGAGCACAGATACGCAGTATTTT. It codes for CASSEEVASGSTDTQYF. The chain uses TRBV6-1 and TRBJ2-3; 8 nucleotides match TRBD2. V was pared by 1 base and J by 0 bases, with 6 bases of the junction left unmatched. The germline gives CDR1 MNHNS, CDR2 SASEGT. The CDR3 sequence is 17 residues long.